The rows below give T cell receptor beta chains drawn from one sample of a study of T cell responses to AZD1222 COVID-19 vaccine. Using immunoSEQ multiplex PCR, the repertoire was profiled, and TCRdb retains in-frame clones only, with some absent. The data show 150,000 to 200,000 clones, roughly nine tenths seen once. This material consisted of peripheral blood, taken on day 0 of AZD1222 vaccination. These TCRs come from an adult in good health. The CDR3 runs from the conserved cysteine through the conserved F or W. A D gene is named only where the DNA matches it firmly. Clone sizes are given selectively: once, few, many, or a class where the clone is expanded.

d_call: .
j_call: TRBJ1-6
v_call: TRBV28
clone_size: .
cdr3_nt: TGTGCCAGCACCCTCGGACGCCATAATTCACCCCTCCACTTT
cdr3_aa: CASTLGRHNSPLHF

d_call: .
j_call: TRBJ1-3
v_call: TRBV4-3
clone_size: .
cdr3_nt: TGCGCCAGCAGCCCGAACAGAGGGACAGGAAACACCATATATTTT
cdr3_aa: CASSPNRGTGNTIYF

d_call: .
j_call: TRBJ1-2
v_call: TRBV10-3
clone_size: .
cdr3_nt: TGTGCCATCAAACTGCTAGGGGACTATGGCTACACCTTC
cdr3_aa: CAIKLLGDYGYTF

d_call: TRBD2
j_call: TRBJ2-1
v_call: TRBV7-3
clone_size: .
cdr3_nt: TGTGCCAGCAGCGTTGGGACTAGCCGATCCTACAATGAGCAGTTCTTC
cdr3_aa: CASSVGTSRSYNEQFF

d_call: TRBD2
j_call: TRBJ2-1
v_call: TRBV19
clone_size: .
cdr3_nt: TGTGCCAGTAGTATCGCCCTTCGCGGGGGGGGTAACAATGAGCAGTTCTTC
cdr3_aa: CASSIALRGGGNNEQFF

d_call: .
j_call: TRBJ2-1
v_call: TRBV7-2
clone_size: .
cdr3_nt: TGTGCCAGCAGCTTAGGCCGGGCCCAGCCTGAGCAGTTCTTC
cdr3_aa: CASSLGRAQPEQFF

d_call: .
j_call: TRBJ2-1
v_call: TRBV28
clone_size: .
cdr3_nt: TGTGCCAGCAGGAGGGTTGGGGCGGTGTACAATGAGCAGTTCTTC
cdr3_aa: CASRRVGAVYNEQFF

d_call: TRBD1
j_call: TRBJ1-4
v_call: TRBV19
clone_size: .
cdr3_nt: TGTGCCAGTAAACCGGGACAGGGACGTGGTGAAAAACTGTTTTTT
cdr3_aa: CASKPGQGRGEKLFF

d_call: .
j_call: TRBJ1-4
v_call: TRBV5-1
clone_size: .
cdr3_nt: TGCGCCAGCAGCTTACAGGGATCGGCTAATGAAAAACTGTTTTTT
cdr3_aa: CASSLQGSANEKLFF

d_call: .
j_call: TRBJ1-4
v_call: TRBV19
clone_size: .
cdr3_nt: TGTGCCAGTACCCCCACCGGGGTTCGGGAAAAACTGTTTTTT
cdr3_aa: CASTPTGVREKLFF

d_call: .
j_call: TRBJ1-6
v_call: TRBV28
clone_size: .
cdr3_nt: TGTGCCAGCACATTGACACTGACCAGTAATTCACCCCTCCACTTT
cdr3_aa: CASTLTLTSNSPLHF

d_call: TRBD1
j_call: TRBJ1-2
v_call: TRBV16
clone_size: .
cdr3_nt: TGTGCCAGCAGCCAATCGTCCAGGGGGCCGCATGGCTACACCTTC
cdr3_aa: CASSQSSRGPHGYTF

d_call: .
j_call: TRBJ1-2
v_call: TRBV11-2
clone_size: .
cdr3_nt: TGTGCCAGCAGCTATCCTCAAAGGACGGTTGGCTACACCTTC
cdr3_aa: CASSYPQRTVGYTF

d_call: .
j_call: TRBJ1-3
v_call: TRBV6-1
clone_size: once
cdr3_nt: TGTGCCAGCAGTGCGACTGGACAGCGACTCTCTGGAAACACCATATATTTT
cdr3_aa: CASSATGQRLSGNTIYF

d_call: .
j_call: TRBJ2-7
v_call: TRBV6-5
clone_size: .
cdr3_nt: TGTGCCAGCACTGCCGGGGCCAGCTCCTACGAGCAGTACTTC
cdr3_aa: CASTAGASSYEQYF

d_call: TRBD1
j_call: TRBJ1-3
v_call: TRBV7-6
clone_size: .
cdr3_nt: TGTGCCAGCAGCCCAGGGACAGCTGGAAACACCATATATTTT
cdr3_aa: CASSPGTAGNTIYF

d_call: .
j_call: TRBJ2-1
v_call: TRBV6-2/TRBV6-3
clone_size: .
cdr3_nt: TGTGCCAGCAGTTACTCGGGGACCCAAACCCCCAATGAGCAGTTCTTC
cdr3_aa: CASSYSGTQTPNEQFF

d_call: .
j_call: TRBJ1-5
v_call: TRBV6-5
clone_size: .
cdr3_nt: TGTGCCAGCAGTTCCCCGAATAGCAATCAGCCCCAGCATTTT
cdr3_aa: CASSSPNSNQPQHF

d_call: .
j_call: TRBJ1-2
v_call: TRBV20-1
clone_size: .
cdr3_nt: TGCAGTGCTAGTCCACCATATCCCTATGGCTACACCTTC
cdr3_aa: CSASPPYPYGYTF

d_call: .
j_call: TRBJ1-1
v_call: TRBV3-1/TRBV3-2
clone_size: .
cdr3_nt: TGTGCCAGCAGCCCGACTAGGGCGGTGAACACTGAAGCTTTCTTT
cdr3_aa: CASSPTRAVNTEAFF

d_call: .
j_call: TRBJ1-5
v_call: TRBV7-9
clone_size: .
cdr3_nt: TGTGCCAGCAGCTTACTTGGAGATAGCAATCAGCCCCAGCATTTT
cdr3_aa: CASSLLGDSNQPQHF

d_call: TRBD1
j_call: TRBJ1-6
v_call: TRBV19
clone_size: .
cdr3_nt: TGTGCCTCACAGGGGGCGTCCTATAATTCACCCCTCCACTTT
cdr3_aa: CASQGASYNSPLHF

d_call: .
j_call: TRBJ1-4
v_call: TRBV19
clone_size: .
cdr3_nt: TGTGCCAGTAGTATGGAGGGGCCCTCGCGGGCTTGGATTAATGAAAAACTGTTTTTT
cdr3_aa: CASSMEGPSRAWINEKLFF

d_call: .
j_call: TRBJ1-6
v_call: TRBV6-5
clone_size: .
cdr3_nt: TGTGCCAGCAGTCCCCCGGATGGTAGTTATTCACCCCTCCACTTT
cdr3_aa: CASSPPDGSYSPLHF

d_call: TRBD1
j_call: TRBJ1-5
v_call: TRBV30
clone_size: few
cdr3_nt: TGTGCCTGGAGCAGAGGGGGCGGGACGTCCCAGCATTTT
cdr3_aa: CAWSRGGGTSQHF

d_call: .
j_call: TRBJ1-1
v_call: TRBV28
clone_size: .
cdr3_nt: TGTGCCAGCAGTTCTAGGTATCGAGCTCCGAACACTGAAGCTTTCTTT
cdr3_aa: CASSSRYRAPNTEAFF

d_call: .
j_call: TRBJ1-1
v_call: TRBV6-6
clone_size: .
cdr3_nt: TGTGCCAGCAATCTACAGAGATTCACTGAAGCTTTCTTT
cdr3_aa: CASNLQRFTEAFF

d_call: .
j_call: TRBJ2-1
v_call: TRBV5-1
clone_size: .
cdr3_nt: TGCGCCAGCAGCTTGGGCCTACAGAGCTCCTACAATGAGCAGTTCTTC
cdr3_aa: CASSLGLQSSYNEQFF

d_call: .
j_call: TRBJ2-7
v_call: TRBV28
clone_size: few
cdr3_nt: TGTGCCAGCAGTTTACTGGGTACCGAGCAGTACTTC
cdr3_aa: CASSLLGTEQYF

d_call: TRBD1
j_call: TRBJ1-5
v_call: TRBV19
clone_size: .
cdr3_nt: TGTGCCAGTAGTTCGACAGGGGGCGGTCAGCCCCAGCATTTT
cdr3_aa: CASSSTGGGQPQHF

d_call: .
j_call: TRBJ1-1
v_call: TRBV7-9
clone_size: .
cdr3_nt: TGTGCCAGCAGCCGAGACGGCGGGGGGAACACTGAAGCTTTCTTT
cdr3_aa: CASSRDGGGNTEAFF

d_call: TRBD2
j_call: TRBJ2-7
v_call: TRBV4-2
clone_size: .
cdr3_nt: TGTGCCAGCAGCCAAGATGGAAGCGGGAGCCCCCACGAGCAGTACTTC
cdr3_aa: CASSQDGSGSPHEQYF

d_call: .
j_call: TRBJ2-1
v_call: TRBV28
clone_size: .
cdr3_nt: TGTGCCAGCAGTTCGCAGGTCGTCTCCTACAATGAGCAGTTCTTC
cdr3_aa: CASSSQVVSYNEQFF

d_call: .
j_call: TRBJ1-2
v_call: TRBV5-6
clone_size: .
cdr3_nt: TGTGCCAGCAGCCGGGACATTAGCCTCTATGGCTACACCTTC
cdr3_aa: CASSRDISLYGYTF

d_call: TRBD1
j_call: TRBJ1-2
v_call: TRBV12-5
clone_size: .
cdr3_nt: TGTGCTAGTGGTTTGGTAACAGGGGGAAACTATGGCTACACCTTC
cdr3_aa: CASGLVTGGNYGYTF

d_call: .
j_call: TRBJ2-7
v_call: TRBV6-5
clone_size: .
cdr3_nt: TGTGCCAGCAGTTACAATTTAGTGGGCAAGCTCTACGAGCAGTACTTC
cdr3_aa: CASSYNLVGKLYEQYF

d_call: .
j_call: TRBJ2-6
v_call: TRBV19
clone_size: .
cdr3_nt: TGTGCCAGTGGCCAATCTGGGGCCAACGTCCTGACTTTC
cdr3_aa: CASGQSGANVLTF

d_call: .
j_call: TRBJ2-3
v_call: TRBV6-5
clone_size: .
cdr3_nt: TGTGCCAGCAGTTACTCTAGAAGCGGACTCACAGATACGCAGTATTTT
cdr3_aa: CASSYSRSGLTDTQYF

d_call: .
j_call: TRBJ1-3
v_call: TRBV6-5
clone_size: .
cdr3_nt: TGTGCCAGCAGTCCGGACTTGGTAATGAACACCATATATTTT
cdr3_aa: CASSPDLVMNTIYF

d_call: .
j_call: TRBJ2-7
v_call: TRBV6-5
clone_size: once
cdr3_nt: TGTGCCAGCAGTTTGCATAATGGGGCCAACTACGAGCAGTACTTC
cdr3_aa: CASSLHNGANYEQYF

d_call: TRBD2
j_call: TRBJ2-5
v_call: TRBV5-1
clone_size: .
cdr3_nt: TGCGCCAGCAGCCCCGGGACTAGCGGCCAAGAGACCCAGTACTTC
cdr3_aa: CASSPGTSGQETQYF

d_call: .
j_call: TRBJ2-3
v_call: TRBV30
clone_size: .
cdr3_nt: TGTGCCTGGAAGACGAACCTATTGACAGATACGCAGTATTTT
cdr3_aa: CAWKTNLLTDTQYF

d_call: .
j_call: TRBJ1-2
v_call: TRBV28
clone_size: .
cdr3_nt: TGTGCCAGCAGGACACAGGGAAACGGGAATCACGGCTACACCTTC
cdr3_aa: CASRTQGNGNHGYTF

d_call: .
j_call: TRBJ1-5
v_call: TRBV4-1
clone_size: .
cdr3_nt: TGCGCCAGCAGCCAGGAGAGTAGCAATCAGCCCCAGCATTTT
cdr3_aa: CASSQESSNQPQHF

d_call: TRBD2
j_call: TRBJ2-1
v_call: TRBV9
clone_size: .
cdr3_nt: TGTGCCAGCAGCGTAAGTACCAGCGGGAGAGGAACCTACAATGAGCAGTTCTTC
cdr3_aa: CASSVSTSGRGTYNEQFF

d_call: TRBD2
j_call: TRBJ2-1
v_call: TRBV19
clone_size: .
cdr3_nt: TGTGCCAGTAGTATTGGGGCCCCGGGAGGCTCCTACAATGAGCAGTTCTTC
cdr3_aa: CASSIGAPGGSYNEQFF

d_call: TRBD1
j_call: TRBJ1-6
v_call: TRBV6-8
clone_size: .
cdr3_nt: TGTGCCAGCAGTACCGGGACAGATAATTCACCCCTCCACTTT
cdr3_aa: CASSTGTDNSPLHF

d_call: .
j_call: TRBJ2-6
v_call: TRBV18
clone_size: .
cdr3_nt: TGTGCCAGCTCACCCTCTGGGGCCAACGTCCTGACTTTC
cdr3_aa: CASSPSGANVLTF

d_call: .
j_call: TRBJ2-5
v_call: TRBV5-8
clone_size: .
cdr3_nt: TGTGCCAGCAGCTTGGTCCTGGGTTTGGAGGAGACCCAGTACTTC
cdr3_aa: CASSLVLGLEETQYF

d_call: TRBD2
j_call: TRBJ2-5
v_call: TRBV6-4
clone_size: .
cdr3_nt: TGTGCCAGCAGGGGACTAGCGGGAGGGGGACAAGAGACCCAGTACTTC
cdr3_aa: CASRGLAGGGQETQYF

d_call: .
j_call: TRBJ2-1
v_call: TRBV6-1
clone_size: .
cdr3_nt: TGTGCCAGCAGTGAAGCGGTTGTGGGTGAGCAGTTCTTC
cdr3_aa: CASSEAVVGEQFF

d_call: .
j_call: TRBJ1-1
v_call: TRBV29-1
clone_size: .
cdr3_nt: TGCAGCGTTGCGACAGCCGGTGGAGCTTTCTTT
cdr3_aa: CSVATAGGAFF

d_call: TRBD1
j_call: TRBJ1-5
v_call: TRBV6-6
clone_size: .
cdr3_nt: TGTGCCAGCAGTTACATGTCAGGGGGGGGAGGTCAGCCCCAGCATTTT
cdr3_aa: CASSYMSGGGGQPQHF